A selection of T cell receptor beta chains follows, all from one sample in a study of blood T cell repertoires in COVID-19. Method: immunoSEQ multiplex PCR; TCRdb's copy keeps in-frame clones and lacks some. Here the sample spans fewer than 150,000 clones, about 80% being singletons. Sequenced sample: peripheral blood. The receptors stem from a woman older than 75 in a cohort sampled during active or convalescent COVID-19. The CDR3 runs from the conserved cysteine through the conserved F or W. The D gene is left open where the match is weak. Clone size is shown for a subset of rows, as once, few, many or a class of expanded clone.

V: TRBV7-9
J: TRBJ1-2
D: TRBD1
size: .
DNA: TGTGCCAGCAGCTCGATACAGGGGAACTATGGCTACACCTTC
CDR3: CASSSIQGNYGYTF

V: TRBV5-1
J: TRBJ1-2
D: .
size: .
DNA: TGCGCCAGCAGCTTGGGGCAGCCTGGCGGGAGCTATGGCTACACCTTC
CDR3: CASSLGQPGGSYGYTF

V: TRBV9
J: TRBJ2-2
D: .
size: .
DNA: TGTGCCAGCAGCCGTGAGGCATTGAACACCGGGGAGCTGTTTTTT
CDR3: CASSREALNTGELFF

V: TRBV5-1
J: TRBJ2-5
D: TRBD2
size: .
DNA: TGCGCCAGCAGCCGATCCCGGGGGGACGAGACCCAGTACTTC
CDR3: CASSRSRGDETQYF

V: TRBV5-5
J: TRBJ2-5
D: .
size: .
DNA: TGTGCCAGCAGCTTTGGGGGCGAGGAGACCCAGTACTTC
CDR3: CASSFGGEETQYF

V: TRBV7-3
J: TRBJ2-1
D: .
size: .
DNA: TGTGCCAGCAGCTATGCAGTATCCTACAATGAGCAGTTCTTC
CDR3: CASSYAVSYNEQFF

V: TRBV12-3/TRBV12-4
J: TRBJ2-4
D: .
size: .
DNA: TGTGCCAGCAGTAGGGGGTGGGCAAACATTCAGTACTTC
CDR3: CASSRGWANIQYF

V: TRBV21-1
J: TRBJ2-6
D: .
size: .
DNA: TGTGCCAGCAGCAAATATTCGAGGCTCTCTGGGGCCAACGTCCTGACTTTC
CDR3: CASSKYSRLSGANVLTF

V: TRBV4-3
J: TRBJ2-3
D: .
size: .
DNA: TGCGCCAGCAGCCAAGAACAGGGCCCAGATACGCAGTATTTT
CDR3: CASSQEQGPDTQYF

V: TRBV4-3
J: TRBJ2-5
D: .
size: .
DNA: TGCGCCAGCAGCCCCCGGGCAGGGGCCATCCAAGAGACCCAGTACTTC
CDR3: CASSPRAGAIQETQYF

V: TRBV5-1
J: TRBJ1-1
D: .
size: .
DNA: TGCGCCAGCAGCTTGCAGGCCTCGAACACTGAAGCTTTCTTT
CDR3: CASSLQASNTEAFF

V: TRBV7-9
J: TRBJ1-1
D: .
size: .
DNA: TGTGCCAGCAGCTTAGGACAGGCGAACACTGAAGCTTTCTTT
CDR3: CASSLGQANTEAFF

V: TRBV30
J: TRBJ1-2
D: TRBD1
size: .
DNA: TGTGCCTGGAGCCCCTCATGGGGACAGGGAGCCCACGGCTACACCTTC
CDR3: CAWSPSWGQGAHGYTF

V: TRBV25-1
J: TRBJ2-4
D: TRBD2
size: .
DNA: TGTGCCAGCAGTGAATGGTCTAGCGGGGCTGGCAAAAACATTCAGTACTTC
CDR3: CASSEWSSGAGKNIQYF

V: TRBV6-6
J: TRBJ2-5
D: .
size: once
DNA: TGTGCCAGCAGACGACCCTCCCAAGAGACCCAGTACTTC
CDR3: CASRRPSQETQYF

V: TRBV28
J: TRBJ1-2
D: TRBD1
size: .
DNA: TGTGCCAGCAGTTTATTCGGGACAGGGCGCAACTATGGCTACACCTTC
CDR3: CASSLFGTGRNYGYTF

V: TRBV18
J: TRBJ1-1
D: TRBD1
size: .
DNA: TGTGCCAGCTCGCTTCAGGGGGGCACTGAAGCTTTCTTT
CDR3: CASSLQGGTEAFF

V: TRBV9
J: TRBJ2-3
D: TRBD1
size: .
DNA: TGTGCCAGCAGCGAGACAGGGGTCACAGATACGCAGTATTTT
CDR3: CASSETGVTDTQYF

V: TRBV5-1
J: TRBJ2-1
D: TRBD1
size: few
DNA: TGCGCCAGCAGCTTGGACAGGGGATTTAGCTCCTACAATGAGCAGTTCTTC
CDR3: CASSLDRGFSSYNEQFF

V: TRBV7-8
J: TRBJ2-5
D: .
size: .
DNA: TGTGCCAGCAGCTTAGACAGACAAGAGACCCAGTACTTC
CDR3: CASSLDRQETQYF

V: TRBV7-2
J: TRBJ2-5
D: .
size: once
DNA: TGTGCCAGCAGCTTACGCTTTCGCAGGGGTGAAGAGACCCAGTACTTC
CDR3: CASSLRFRRGEETQYF

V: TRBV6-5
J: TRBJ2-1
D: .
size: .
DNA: TGTGCCAGCAGTTCGCAGGGCGATGAGCAGTTCTTC
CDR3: CASSSQGDEQFF

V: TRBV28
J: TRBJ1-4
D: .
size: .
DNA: TGTGCCAGCAGTTTGGGGGGTAGGGAAAAAAAACTGTTTTTT
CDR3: CASSLGGREKKLFF

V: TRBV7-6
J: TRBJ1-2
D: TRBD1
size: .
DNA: TGTGCCAGCAGCCCCCCGGACAGGGTTGGCTACACCTTC
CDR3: CASSPPDRVGYTF

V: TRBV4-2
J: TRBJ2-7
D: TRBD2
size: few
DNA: TGTGCCAGCAGCCGAGGAACTAGCGGGGGATCTAACGAGCAGTACTTC
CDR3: CASSRGTSGGSNEQYF

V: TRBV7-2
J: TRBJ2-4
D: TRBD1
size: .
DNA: TGTGCCAGCAGTCCCGACAGGGGGTGGTTCATTCAGTACTTC
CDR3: CASSPDRGWFIQYF

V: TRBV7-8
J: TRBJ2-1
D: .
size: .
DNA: TGTGCCAGCAGCCCTTGGACAGACTCCTACAATGAGCAGTTCTTC
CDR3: CASSPWTDSYNEQFF

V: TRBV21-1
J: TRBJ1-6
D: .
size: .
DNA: TGTGCCAGCAGCACCTTCGGACGGGAAAGCTCCTATAATTCACCCCTCCACTTT
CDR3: CASSTFGRESSYNSPLHF